A single sample gave rise to the 22 T cell receptor beta chains below, sequenced in a study of human T cells and chemical hapten exposure. TCRdb reprocessed the RACE reads with MiXCR, giving one entry per CDR3 protein. The sample holds 150,000 to 200,000 distinct CDR3 sequences, roughly 15% seen once. The time point here: patch test 1, 2 weeks after DPC sensitization. Regarding treatment: therapeutic diphenylcyclopropenone sensitization with weekly scalp DPC. Sequencing was performed on whole blood, taken in connection with sensitization to the hapten diphenylcyclopropenone (DPC). These receptors were collected from a woman under 40 with alopecia areata. Some clones in this sample may be carry-over from other donors' samples.

The chain couples TRBV5-1 to TRBJ2-2; no clear D. The V end was cut by 2 bases, the J end by 1 base, with 9 bases between. The CDR3 runs 15 residues. CDR1 is SGHRS and CDR2 is YFSETQ in the germline V gene. In DNA form, the CDR3 reads TGCGCCAGCAGCTTAGCTCGGCTGAACACCGGGGAGCTGTTTTTT. This sequence encodes CASSLARLNTGELFF.

This clonotype was observed a few times. This chain connects TRBV6-5 to TRBJ2-7; D possibly corresponds to TRBD1 (6 bases). Trimming shortened V by 6 bases and J by 5 bases, and 17 bases separated the two germline ends. The CDR3 is 14 amino acids. Germline CDR1 reads MNHEY; CDR2 reads SVGAGI. CDR3 sequence (DNA): TGTGCCAGCAGAGCACAGGGAGTAGTCGACGAGCAGTACTTC. Its protein is CASRAQGVVDEQYF.

The chain joins TRBV29-1 to TRBJ1-5; the D gene is possibly TRBD1 (6 bases). CDR3 length equals 13 residues. The germline V gene has CDR1 SQVTM and CDR2 ANQGSEA. Trimming took 4 bases from V and 4 from J, leaving 11 bases between them. The chain's CDR3 is CSVGEQGNQPQHF. The CDR3 DNA follows: TGCAGCGTTGGGGAACAGGGTAATCAGCCCCAGCATTTT.

This clonotype was counted between two and nine times. This sequence joins TRBV30 and TRBJ1-1; D is unclear. The V end was cut by 3 bases, the J end by 6 bases, with 8 bases between. Germline CDR1 and CDR2: GTSNPN and SVGIG (reference sequence). CDR3 length: 11 amino acids. The CDR3 region has the DNA TGTGCCTGGAGCGTTACGGCTGAAGCTTTCTTT. It translates to CAWSVTAEAFF.

This sequence joins TRBV5-6 and TRBJ2-7; no firm D call. Germline CDR1 and CDR2: SGHDT and YYEEEE. CDR3 length equals 14 residues. The V end was cut by 0 bases, the J end by 0 bases, with 7 bases between. The CDR3 is CASSLEGFSYEQYF. CDR3 nucleotides: TGTGCCAGCAGCTTGGAGGGCTTCTCCTACGAGCAGTACTTC.

This clonotype showed up many times. The rearrangement links TRBV29-1 to TRBJ2-7, with a tentative D call TRBD1 (7 bases). Trimming removed 6 bases at V and 5 bases at J, with 14 bases between. Germline values: CDR1 SQVTM, CDR2 ANQGSEA. The CDR3 runs 12 residues. The CDR3: CSVAQGGHEQYF. DNA of the CDR3: TGCAGCGTGGCTCAGGGGGGCCACGAGCAGTACTTC.

This clonotype was seen a few times. The V and J genes are TRBV7-8 and TRBJ2-1; D remains ambiguous. Trimming removed 5 bases from V and 1 base from J, with 9 bases in between. Germline CDR1 is SGHVS and CDR2 is FQNEAQ. CDR3 size: 14 residues. The CDR3 DNA reads TGTGCCAGCAGCCGAATTATTTCCTACAATGAGCAGTTCTTC. Amino acids: CASSRIISYNEQFF.

This clonotype appeared a few times. CDR3 protein: CASSSWPPYEQYF. In nucleotides, the CDR3 is TGTGCCAGCAGCTCTTGGCCGCCCTACGAGCAGTACTTC. The chain uses TRBV7-2 and TRBJ2-7; D gene ambiguous. The germline V gene has CDR1 SGHTA and CDR2 FQGNSA. CDR3 length: 13 amino acids. V lost 4 bases and J 2 bases, leaving 9 bases between the germline ends.

This clonotype showed up just a few times. DNA for the CDR3: TGTGCCAGCAGTTTACAGGGCTATCAGCCCCAGCATTTT. This gives the protein CASSLQGYQPQHF. V usage is TRBV28 and J usage is TRBJ1-5, with D perhaps matching TRBD1 (5 bases). This CDR3 has 13 residues. Germline CDR1 MDHEN, CDR2 SYDVKM. V was cut by 2 bases and J by 5 bases, with 7 bases left in between.

This clonotype appeared a few times. The chain is built from TRBV7-2 and TRBJ2-3, with 8 bases aligning to TRBD2. The junction had 10 bases not matched to a gene; V was cut back by 5 bases and J by 9 bases. CDR3 length equals 14 residues. CDR1 SGHTA and CDR2 FQGNSA come from the germline V gene. The CDR3 coding sequence is TGTGCCAGCAGCACGCCGGGACTAGGGCTCACGCAGTATTTT. It specifies CASSTPGLGLTQYF.

This clonotype was recorded at least ten times. This rearrangement joins TRBV20-1 to TRBJ1-2; D gene uncertain. Germline loops: CDR1 DFQATT, CDR2 SNEGSKA (reference sequence). The CDR3 contains 12 residues. The CDR3 coding sequence is TGCGTTGGGCCCGAAACTAACTATGGCTACACCTTC. Protein: CVGPETNYGYTF.

This clonotype was found a few times. As DNA, the CDR3 is TGCGCCAGCAGCCAAGATATGCTAGTCAATGAGCAGTTCTTC. The encoded protein is CASSQDMLVNEQFF. This chain uses TRBV4-3 with TRBJ2-1; D not resolved. The germline CDR1 and CDR2 sequences are LGHNA and YSLEER. Trimming removed 0 bases from V and 6 bases from J, with 9 bases in between. The CDR3 sequence is 14 residues long.

In the case of this clonotype: The germline gene is not matched at one end of the junction; a read error may be the cause. This chain links TRBV7-2 with TRBJ2-5; D gene ambiguous. Germline V gene lookup returns CDR1 SGHTA and CDR2 FQGNSA. The CDR3 length is 13 residues. The chain's CDR3 is CASSVGDQGTQYF. The CDR3 nucleotides are TGTGCCAGCAGCGTAGGAGACCAAGGGACCCAGTACTTC.

The chain links TRBV7-9 to TRBJ2-7; 7 bases map to TRBD1. V was pared by 6 bases and J by 5 bases, with 7 bases of the junction left unmatched. The CDR3 is 13 residues long. Germline V CDR1 and CDR2: SEHNR, FQNEAQ (reference sequence). The CDR3 here is CASRGRGGNEQYF. CDR3 nucleotide sequence: TGTGCCAGCAGAGGCCGAGGGGGCAACGAGCAGTACTTC.

This clonotype was picked up many times. This rearrangement joins TRBV29-1 to TRBJ1-1; 8 bases agree with TRBD1. The CDR3 is 13 residues long. The germline CDR1 and CDR2 sequences are SQVTM and ANQGSEA. The trim removed 6 bases at V and 0 bases at J, leaving 3 bases unmatched. The CDR3 nucleotides read TGCAGCGTCCGGACAGGGATGAACACTGAAGCTTTCTTT. Its translation is CSVRTGMNTEAFF. Full variable domain (remainder filled in from reference TRBV29-1 and TRBJ1-1): SAVISQKPSRDICQRGTSLTIQCQVDSQVTMMFWYRQQPGQSLTLIATANQGSEATYESGFVIDKFPISRPNLTFSTLTVSNMSPEDSSIYLCSVRTGMNTEAFFGQGTRLTVV.

The chain is built from TRBV6-5 and TRBJ2-3; TRBD2 matches at 10 bases. The V gene's germline CDR1 is MNHEY and CDR2 SVGAGI. J lost 4 bases, V lost 4 bases, and 5 bases had no gene match. CDR3 length: 15 amino acids. Written as DNA, the CDR3 is TGTGCCAGCAGTTCCCCTAGCGGGGGCCCAGATACGCAGTATTTT. Amino acids: CASSSPSGGPDTQYF.

There are many counts of this clonotype. CDR3 DNA: TGTGCCAGCGGCAGTTACAATGAGCAGTTCTTC. Its translation is CASGSYNEQFF. J is TRBJ2-1 and V is TRBV7-9; D not resolved. The CDR3 has 11 amino acids. Trimming took 8 bases from V and 4 from J, leaving 6 bases between them. The germline V gene encodes CDR1 SEHNR and CDR2 FQNEAQ (reference sequence).

This rearrangement joins TRBV7-6 to TRBJ2-2; 7 positions agree with TRBD1. Germline lookup yields CDR1 SGHVS and CDR2 FNYEAQ. CDR3 size: 14 residues. With 8 bases clipped from V and 0 bases from J, the junction kept 3 bases outside the gene matches. DNA of the CDR3: TGTGCCAGCCTGGGACAGCCGAACACCGGGGAGCTGTTTTTT. Translated: CASLGQPNTGELFF.

This clonotype has just a few counts. The chain couples TRBV6-5 to TRBJ2-7; possible D gene TRBD2, 5 bases. The CDR3 sequence is 14 residues long. Germline V gene sequence: CDR1 MNHEY, CDR2 SVGAGI. Trimming took 2 bases from V and 5 from J, leaving 13 bases between them. CDR3: CASSYKREFDEQYF. For the CDR3, the DNA is TGTGCCAGCAGTTACAAAAGGGAGTTCGACGAGCAGTACTTC.

The chain is built from TRBV5-1 and TRBJ2-5, with 9 bases fitting TRBD2. The CDR3 loop spans 15 amino acids. V dropped 3 bases and J dropped 3; count of bases not matched to a gene: 6. Germline loops: CDR1 SGHRS, CDR2 YFSETQ. For the CDR3, the DNA is TGCGCCAGCAGCTCTGGACTAGCGAGTAAAGAGACCCAGTACTTC. Translated, it gives CASSSGLASKETQYF.

A few counts support this clonotype. The chain employs TRBV5-5 and TRBJ2-1; 8 bases map to TRBD2. Per the germline V gene, CDR1 is SGHKS and CDR2 is YYEKEE (reference sequence). V lost 3 bases to trimming and J lost 2 bases; unmatched junction nucleotides: 10. The CDR3 runs 17 residues. CDR3 coding DNA: TGTGCCAGCAGCTCCCGGGGTGGCGGGGGGACCTACAATGAGCAGTTCTTC. This gives the protein CASSSRGGGGTYNEQFF.

This clonotype was detected only a few times. CDR3 region: CSAREGAGADIQYF. CDR3 in DNA: TGCAGTGCTAGAGAAGGGGCAGGGGCGGACATTCAGTACTTC. This chain links TRBV20-1 with TRBJ2-4, with D possibly TRBD1 on 6 matching bases. This CDR3 contains 14 residues. Germline V lookup: CDR1 DFQATT, CDR2 SNEGSKA (reference sequence). V was clipped by 0 bases and J by 8 bases, with 14 bases between them.